These 4 T cell receptor beta chains originate from one sample sequenced in a study of blood T cell repertoires in COVID-19. Sequencing used immunoSEQ multiplex PCR; TCRdb keeps in-frame clones, though not all of them. The sample carries 350,000 or so clones, 70% to 90% recorded once. The material sequenced was peripheral blood. These receptors all come from a woman aged 30 to 39 with COVID-19, enrolled during active disease.

This sequence joins TRBV5-5 and TRBJ2-5; D remains ambiguous. V lost 0 bases and J lost 5, with 8 bases in between. CDR1 is SGHKS and CDR2 is YYEKEE in the germline V gene (reference sequence). The CDR3 is 13 residues long. The CDR3 bases are TGTGCCAGCAGCTTGGGACCGCGGGAGACCCAGTACTTC. Its protein product is CASSLGPRETQYF.

This chain joins TRBV4-1 and TRBJ2-2, with D unresolved. V gave up 0 bases and J gave up 0 bases, with 14 bases separating them. This CDR3 has 18 amino acids. Looked up from germline, CDR1 is MGHRA and CDR2 is YSYEKL. CDR3 amino acids: CASSQDLPSRTNTGELFF. The CDR3 DNA sequence: TGCGCCAGCAGCCAAGATCTTCCAAGCAGGACGAACACCGGGGAGCTGTTTTTT.

This chain uses TRBV19 with TRBJ2-7; 7 bases fit TRBD1. This CDR3 has 15 residues. CDR1 and CDR2 from the germline V gene are LNHDA and SQIVND (reference sequence). V lost 1 base to trimming and J lost 6 bases; unmatched junction nucleotides: 9. The CDR3 here is CASSIGTGAFGEQYF. The CDR3 DNA is TGTGCCAGTAGTATAGGTACAGGGGCTTTTGGCGAGCAGTACTTC.

The chain has TRBV30 and TRBJ2-7; 9 bases are a match to TRBD2. There are 16 residues in the CDR3. V lost 0 bases and J lost 0; bases outside the gene matches: 6. CDR1 is GTSNPN, CDR2 SVGIG, per germline (reference sequence). The CDR3 spells CAWSVRWTSASYEQYF. CDR3 nucleotides: TGTGCCTGGAGTGTAAGATGGACTAGCGCCTCCTACGAGCAGTACTTC.